This TCR beta chain was sequenced during a study of regulatory T cells in long-lasting Graves disease. Through Arm-PCR of CDR3 regions and iRepertoire HTBI primers, TCR beta libraries were built. TCRdb redid the calling of the multiplex PCR reads with MiXCR, one entry per CDR3 protein. The repertoire holds 500,000 to 800,000 distinct CDR3 sequences, with 25% to 30% as singletons. Described time point: persistent/refractory GD, antithyroid drugs over 5 years with positive TRAb. PBMC-extracted RNA yielded the TCR library. In its sample, this clonotype was seen many times. The receptor was derived from a female donor with Graves disease. The sample was peripheral blood mononuclear cells (PBMCs), taken when the disease was refractory, from a patient treated with antithyroid drugs.

The CDR3 here is CASTPEVGLDYGYTF. CDR3 DNA sequence: TGTGCCAGCACCCCGGAGGTGGGATTGGACTATGGCTACACCTTC. The V and J genes are TRBV28 and TRBJ1-2; D unclear. The germline CDR1 and CDR2 sequences are MDHEN and SYDVKM. The CDR3 has 15 residues. V dropped 7 bases and J dropped 3 bases, with 18 bases sitting between them.